The 6 T cell receptor beta chains below come from one sample, sequenced in a study of blood T cells in healthy people across ages (dated by TCRdb to between 2015 and 2016). To prepare the library, 5' RACE was applied. Sequencing instrument: Illumina HiSeq 2500. A second PCR of about 7 to 12 cycles was run with a J-beta primer mix and a sample-barcoded 5' primer. Clones were called with MiXCR by TCRdb after fastp trimmed the public reads at Q25, and only in-frame beta chains were retained. Each CDR3 protein gets just one entry, which takes the most common genes and DNA from the rows behind it. The sample records 1.5 million to 2 million distinct CDR3 sequences, about 30% of which are singletons. More than 6% of the sample goes to the ten largest clones. Source material: blood. The receptors derive from a young woman in good health.

The sample holds many counts of this clonotype. The chain is built from TRBV12-3 or TRBV12-4 and TRBJ2-1; 7 bases are shared with TRBD2. The V segment lost 6 bases and the J segment 3 bases; nucleotides outside the gene matches: 8. This CDR3 is built from 15 residues. CDR3 in amino acids: CASRSGTILYNEQFF. The CDR3 DNA reads as TGTGCCAGCAGGTCCGGGACTATACTCTACAATGAGCAGTTCTTC.

J is TRBJ2-7 and V is TRBV13, with D tentatively TRBD1 or TRBD2 (5 bases each). Trimming pared 6 bases from V and 6 bases from J, leaving 18 bases between. The CDR3 runs to 14 residues. Per the germline V gene, CDR1 is PRHDT and CDR2 is FYEKMQ (reference sequence). The CDR3 is CASSSGTANPEQYF. Written as DNA, the CDR3 is TGTGCCAGCAGTTCCGGGACGGCTAACCCCGAGCAGTACTTC.

This clonotype has ten or more counts. This chain links TRBV4-1 with TRBJ2-3; no clear D. The ends were cut back, 2 bases at V and 4 bases at J, with 22 bases in the middle. The length of the CDR3 is 18 residues. CDR1 MGHRA and CDR2 YSYEKL come from the germline V gene. The CDR3 bases are TGCGCCAGCAGCCAAAGAGGACCCCCGCAAATTAATGCAGATACGCAGTATTTT. The encoded protein is CASSQRGPPQINADTQYF.

This clonotype was detected a few times. The rearrangement uses TRBV6-2 or TRBV6-3 and TRBJ2-1, with 8 bases identical to TRBD1. This CDR3 region has 12 residues. The V gene end was trimmed by 6 bases and the J gene end by 13 bases; junction bases not matched to a gene: 8. Germline CDR1 reads MNHEY; CDR2 reads SVGEGT. CDR3: CASRRTDRGQFF. Here the CDR3 DNA reads TGTGCCAGCAGACGAACTGACAGGGGACAGTTCTTC.

With respect to this clonotype: A much more abundant neighbour one base away suggests this may be a read error. The chain is built from TRBV5-1 and TRBJ2-5; 11 bases are a match to TRBD2. The germline gives CDR1 SGHRS, CDR2 YFSETQ. The CDR3 has 16 amino acids. DNA for the CDR3: TGCGCCAACAGCTTGACTAGCGGGAAGACACAAGAGACCCAGTACTTC. Its protein is CANSLTSGKTQETQYF.

The chain is built from TRBV12-3 or TRBV12-4 and TRBJ1-2, with D unclear. Trimming left V 3 bases short and J 8 bases short, with 19 bases between. The CDR3 length is 15 residues. The CDR3 region has the DNA TGTGCCAGCAGTTTGTCAGGCTCTCCTCTCGGAGGCTACACCTTC. Amino acids: CASSLSGSPLGGYTF.